Detailed here is one TCR beta chain. Profiling relied on immunoSEQ multiplex PCR, and the TCRdb table lists in-frame clones only, not all of them. The sample carries roughly 180,000 clones, roughly three quarters recorded once. The data were obtained in a study of blood T cell repertoires in COVID-19. The CDR3 loop spans 18 amino acids. V lost 1 base, J lost 6 bases, and 15 bases stayed unmatched. CDR1 is LGHNA and CDR2 is YNFKEQ in the germline V gene. The sequenced material came from peripheral blood. This receptor was obtained from a woman older than 75 with COVID-19, enrolled during active disease. V gene TRBV4-2 combines with J gene TRBJ2-4, with 7 bases fitting TRBD2. The CDR3 loop reads CASSQAPSKGGLGNIQYF. CDR3 bases: TGTGCCAGCAGCCAAGCGCCGAGTAAGGGAGGGCTGGGAAACATTCAGTACTTC.